This T cell receptor beta chain was captured by sequencing in a study of T cells after posttransplantation cyclophosphamide. Method: immunoSEQ multiplex PCR; TCRdb's copy keeps in-frame clones and lacks some. This sample comprises 30,000 or so clones, none seen once only. The study, taken as a whole, reports: Tissue-infiltrating T cells from skin or gut overlapped little with blood T cells. Donor-recipient repertoire similarity was low at 1-2 months, rising over year one.

The CDR3 covers 17 residues. In germline, CDR1 is SGHAT, CDR2 FQNNGV. Trimming cost V 3 bases and J 1 base; bases outside gene matches: 10. This clone was seen a handful of times. Its antigen is as yet unknown. This clonotype was obtained from a woman aged 25 to 45 in good health and a related stem cell transplant donor. J is TRBJ2-3 and V is TRBV11-2; TRBD1 agrees at 7 bases. Material: PBMCs. The CDR3 sequence: CASSFRRTGQRTDTQYF. The CDR3 coding sequence is TGTGCCAGCAGCTTCAGACGGACAGGCCAACGCACAGATACGCAGTATTTT.